These T cell receptor beta chains were read from a single sample in a study of blood T cell repertoires in COVID-19. The method was immunoSEQ multiplex PCR; TCRdb's version includes in-frame clones alone and lacks a portion of them. The data contain some 250,000 clones, about 89% of them singletons. The sample comprised PBMCs or T cells enriched from blood (not recorded which). These receptors originate from a man between 35 and 55 years old who had recovered from COVID-19. Both conserved end residues are part of each CDR3. D genes are given only for firm matches. Rows give clone size only sometimes, using once, few, many, or a class for an expanded clone.

D gene	J gene	clone size	V gene	CDR3 DNA	CDR3 protein
.	TRBJ2-3	.	TRBV11-3	TGTGCCAGCAGCTTAGAGGGGAGGTCAGATACGCAGTATTTT	CASSLEGRSDTQYF
.	TRBJ1-5	.	TRBV20-1	TGCAGTGCTAGTAGGAGGGGACAGCCCCAGCATTTT	CSASRRGQPQHF
TRBD2	TRBJ2-7	.	TRBV13	TGTGCCAGCAGCCTAAGGCCCCAACTAGCGGGAGAGAGATACGAGCAGTACTTC	CASSLRPQLAGERYEQYF
TRBD2	TRBJ2-5	once	TRBV7-9	TGTGCCAGCAGCTGGGGACTAGCGGGAGTGGGGGAGACCCAGTACTTC	CASSWGLAGVGETQYF
TRBD2	TRBJ2-2	.	TRBV2	TGTGCCAGCACCGAGCGGGGGGCTTCTTATTCCGGGGAGCTGTTTTTT	CASTERGASYSGELFF
.	TRBJ2-7	.	TRBV6-5	TGTGCCAGCAGTTACTCGGGGGGTTCCTACGAGCAGTACTTC	CASSYSGGSYEQYF
.	TRBJ1-1	.	TRBV25-1	TGTGCCAGCACCGAGTGGGGAGTAAACACTGAAGCTTTCTTT	CASTEWGVNTEAFF
.	TRBJ1-3	.	TRBV18	TGTGCCAGCTCACCATTCCCCGGAGACCCTTCTTCTGGAAACACCATATATTTT	CASSPFPGDPSSGNTIYF
TRBD1	TRBJ2-7	.	TRBV18	TGTGCCAGCTCACCACAGGACAGGGGCAACGAGCAGTACTTC	CASSPQDRGNEQYF
TRBD1	TRBJ2-3	once	TRBV9	TGTGCCAGCAGCGACCGGGACAGGAACCGCACAGATACGCAGTATTTT	CASSDRDRNRTDTQYF
.	TRBJ2-1	few	TRBV7-6	TGTGCCAGCAGCTTAAAAAAGCCGACAGCCTACAATGAGCAGTTCTTC	CASSLKKPTAYNEQFF